This T cell receptor (beta chain) was recovered during a study of PD-L1 blockade in urothelial cancer. The overall study: In the mid-2010s therapy began: atezolizumab 1,200 mg intravenously every 3 weeks. Among blood samples, the median T cell count was around 150,000. Broader study findings: Below-median blood TCR clonality before treatment forecast better survival. Durable benefit was linked to greater 3-week expansion of tumor-associated blood clones.

Time point specified: pretreatment peripheral blood. J was trimmed by 4 bases and V by 0 bases; bases with no gene match: 5. CDR1 is LGHNA and CDR2 is YSLEER in the germline V gene. The CDR3 extends over 16 amino acids. On this clone: Its antigen is not known.

The assay was immunoSEQ multiplex PCR, and TCRdb's table has in-frame clones only and misses some. The table lists about 52,000 clones, approximately 72% of them singletons. The sequencing used PBMCs, collected around atezolizumab (anti-PD-L1) treatment. This clonotype was sampled from a man in his sixties or seventies with urothelial cancer. J is TRBJ2-7 and V is TRBV4-3; 11 nucleotides match TRBD2. CDR3 nucleotide sequence: TGCGCCAGCAGCCAAGATTTAGCGGGGGGGGGATACGAGCAGTACTTC. It is translated as CASSQDLAGGGYEQYF.